These T cell receptor beta chains were read from a single sample in a study of Graves' ophthalmopathy and Graves' hyperthyroidism. TCRdb re-called the multiplex PCR reads with MiXCR, one entry per CDR3 protein. The sample shows under 350,000 distinct CDR3 sequences, roughly a sixth of them seen only once. Input material: peripheral blood. These receptors were taken from an adult man with Graves' ophthalmopathy. The CDR3 runs from the conserved cysteine through the conserved F or W. D genes are given only for firm matches. Part of the rows lack a size; the others show once, few, many or a class for expanded clones.

len,d_gene,j_gene,v_gene,abundance,CDR3nt,CDR3aa
16,-,TRBJ2-5,TRBV7-9,-,TGTGCCAGCAGCCCCCGGTTTGGGTCAGGGGAAGAGACCCAGTACTTC,CASSPRFGSGEETQYF
14,TRBD1,TRBJ1-2,TRBV9,many,TGTGCCAGCAGCCTCGGGACAGGGGGTAGTGGCTACACCTTC,CASSLGTGGSGYTF
12,-,TRBJ1-2,TRBV6-2/TRBV6-3,few,TGTGCCAGCAATCGGGGACTGATTGGCTACACCTTC,CASNRGLIGYTF
14,TRBD2,TRBJ2-7,TRBV20-1,many,TGCAGTGCCACAGAGGGGAGCGGGGGAGGAGAGCAGTACTTC,CSATEGSGGGEQYF
16,TRBD2,TRBJ2-4,TRBV18,many,TGTGCCAGCTCACCACTAGCGGGGGTAGCCAAAAACATTCAGTACTTC,CASSPLAGVAKNIQYF
18,TRBD2,TRBJ2-2,TRBV4-2,many,TGTGCCAGCAGTCCACAAGGGGCGGGGGGCCTTAACACCGGGGAGCTGTTTTTT,CASSPQGAGGLNTGELFF
14,-,TRBJ2-5,TRBV12-3/TRBV12-4,many,TGTGCCAGCAGAAACTCGGGGGTTCAAGAGACCCAGTACTTC,CASRNSGVQETQYF
14,-,TRBJ1-1,TRBV2,-,TGTGCCAGCAGTGAATGGGGCGGCGACACTGAAGCTTTCTTT,CASSEWGGDTEAFF
14,-,TRBJ2-7,TRBV5-1,many,TGCGCCAGCAGCCTCGGGGACGGGACCTACGAGCAGTACTTC,CASSLGDGTYEQYF
14,-,TRBJ1-2,TRBV9,many,TGTGCCAGCAGCGTAGATGCGGGACCGGTTGGCTACACCTTC,CASSVDAGPVGYTF
15,TRBD2,TRBJ2-5,TRBV11-2,many,TGTGCCAGCAGCCCCCGCAGCGGGAGGGTGGAGACCCAGTACTTC,CASSPRSGRVETQYF
13,-,TRBJ2-5,TRBV6-5,-,TGTGCCAGCAGTTACGTGGAGGTAGTGACCCAGTACTTC,CASSYVEVVTQYF
13,-,TRBJ2-7,TRBV20-1,-,TGCAGTGCCACCGAGACTAGTTTCTACGAGCAGTACTTC,CSATETSFYEQYF
14,-,TRBJ1-2,TRBV20-1,many,TGCAGTGCTAGAGAGAGGGGACAAAACTATGGCTACACCTTC,CSARERGQNYGYTF
15,TRBD2,TRBJ2-5,TRBV7-2,many,TGTGCCAGCAGCTTGCTAGCGGGGCCCCAAGAGACCCAGTACTTC,CASSLLAGPQETQYF
14,-,TRBJ2-2,TRBV2,few,TGTGCCAGAGGGGAACGGACGAACACCGGGGAGCTGTTTTTT,CARGERTNTGELFF
16,TRBD2,TRBJ2-5,TRBV6-5,many,TGTGCCAGCAGATTACAGGTTACTAGCGCCCAAGAGACCCAGTACTTC,CASRLQVTSAQETQYF
14,-,TRBJ1-1,TRBV30,many,TGTGCCTGGAGTCGAGGGTGGTCGAACACTGAAGCTTTCTTT,CAWSRGWSNTEAFF
15,-,TRBJ2-5,TRBV15,many,TGTGCCACCAGCAGCCCGACTAGAACGGGGGAGACCCAGTACTTC,CATSSPTRTGETQYF
12,-,TRBJ1-2,TRBV20-1,many,TGCAGTGCAGCGGCGGGGTCGTATGGCTACACCTTC,CSAAAGSYGYTF
12,-,TRBJ2-6,TRBV29-1,many,TGCAGCGTAAAGACTGATCAAGACGTCCTGACTTTC,CSVKTDQDVLTF
15,-,TRBJ1-1,TRBV28,-,TGTGCCAGCACCCTAGACGGGGGGATGAACACTGAAGCTTTCTTT,CASTLDGGMNTEAFF
16,-,TRBJ1-2,TRBV6-5,-,TGTGCCAGCAGTCACAAACGACAGACCTCTAACTATGGCTACACCTTC,CASSHKRQTSNYGYTF
14,-,TRBJ1-1,TRBV6-2/TRBV6-3,many,TGTGCCAGCAGTCAAGGACTCAGGAACACTGAAGCTTTCTTT,CASSQGLRNTEAFF
15,TRBD1,TRBJ2-7,TRBV7-8,many,TGTGCCAGCAGCGATAGGGCGGGACAGGGGTACGAGCAGTACTTC,CASSDRAGQGYEQYF
13,-,TRBJ1-1,TRBV6-5,many,TGTGCCAGCAGTTACAGGGGTCTGACTGAAGCTTTCTTT,CASSYRGLTEAFF
13,TRBD1,TRBJ2-7,TRBV10-3,many,TGTGCCATCAGTCGGGACAGGGCCTACGAGCAGTACTTC,CAISRDRAYEQYF
19,-,TRBJ2-2,TRBV19,many,TGTGCCAGCAAATTACAGGGGGCGCCCCGGCTAGCGGGAACCGGGGAGCTGTTTTTT,CASKLQGAPRLAGTGELFF
14,TRBD1,TRBJ1-2,TRBV27,-,TGTGCCAGCAGTCCACAGGGGTCCTCCTATGGCTACACCTTC,CASSPQGSSYGYTF
13,-,TRBJ2-7,TRBV6-2/TRBV6-3,few,TGTGCCAGCAGTTATCGTCCCAACTACGAGCAGTACTTC,CASSYRPNYEQYF
13,TRBD1,TRBJ1-2,TRBV13,many,TGTGCCAGCAGCTTAGGGCCAGGGGGTGGCTACACCTTC,CASSLGPGGGYTF
21,-,TRBJ2-1,TRBV3-2,many,TGTGCCAGCAGCCAAGACCTGCGACTAGCGGGCCCATTGAGCTCCTACAATGAGCAGTTCTTC,CASSQDLRLAGPLSSYNEQFF
16,-,TRBJ2-7,TRBV28,-,TGTGCCAGCAGCTCCCCCGGCAGCGCCTCCTTGACCGAGCAGTACTTC,CASSSPGSASLTEQYF